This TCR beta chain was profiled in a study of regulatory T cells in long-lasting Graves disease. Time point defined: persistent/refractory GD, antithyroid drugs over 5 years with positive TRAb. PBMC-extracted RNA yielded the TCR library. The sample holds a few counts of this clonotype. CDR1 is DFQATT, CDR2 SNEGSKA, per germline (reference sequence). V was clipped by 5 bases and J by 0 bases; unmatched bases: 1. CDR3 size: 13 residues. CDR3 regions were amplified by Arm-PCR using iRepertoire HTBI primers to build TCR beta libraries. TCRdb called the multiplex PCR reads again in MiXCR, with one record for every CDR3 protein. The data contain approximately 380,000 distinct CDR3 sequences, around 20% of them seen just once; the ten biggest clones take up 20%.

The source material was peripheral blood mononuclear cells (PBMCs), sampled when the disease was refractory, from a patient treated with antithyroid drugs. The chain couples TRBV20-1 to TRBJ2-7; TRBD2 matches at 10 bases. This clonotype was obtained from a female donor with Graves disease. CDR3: CSAGLAVSYEQYF. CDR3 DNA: TGCAGTGCTGGACTAGCGGTCTCCTACGAGCAGTACTTC.